The 18 T cell receptor beta chains below come from one sample, sequenced in a study of cytomegalovirus exposure and HLA in healthy donors. The PCR was carried out with 60 Vbeta primers and 13 Jbeta primers. Sequencing used immunoSEQ multiplex PCR; TCRdb keeps in-frame clones, though not all of them. The top ten hold 1.6% of the sample, which has around 110,000 clones, 70% to 80% seen once. Sequencing input: PBMCs. The receptors derive from a woman aged 18-35 years in good health and CMV-seronegative.

In nucleotides, the CDR3 is TGCGCCAGCAGTCCCACAGCTTCAACTAATGAAAAACTGTTTTTT. Its translation: CASSPTASTNEKLFF. V gene TRBV10-1 combines with J gene TRBJ1-4, with D uncertain. CDR1 WNHNN and CDR2 SYGVQD come from the germline V gene (reference sequence). This CDR3 spans 15 amino acids. V lost 5 bases and J lost 0, with 10 bases in between.

J is TRBJ2-5 and V is TRBV15, with a possible D match to TRBD2 (5 bases). Trimming stripped 3 bases from V and 3 bases from J, with 8 bases between. Per the germline V gene, CDR1 is LNHNV and CDR2 is YYDKDF (reference sequence). CDR3 length equals 13 residues. The CDR3 protein is CATSRRVEETQYF. CDR3 bases: TGTGCCACCAGCAGGCGGGTAGAAGAGACCCAGTACTTC.

This chain joins TRBV29-1 and TRBJ1-3; D not certain. The germline CDR1 and CDR2 sequences are SQVTM and ANQGSEA. This CDR3 contains 15 residues. Trimming took 1 base from V and 0 from J, leaving 10 bases between them. The CDR3 region has the DNA TGCAGCGTTGAAGGCTTCGCGGACTCTGGAAACACCATATATTTT. Protein sequence: CSVEGFADSGNTIYF.

This chain joins TRBV11-2 and TRBJ2-5; unclear D gene. Per the germline V gene, CDR1 is SGHAT and CDR2 is FQNNGV. The CDR3 has 13 amino acids. V shed 0 bases and J shed 4 bases, with 6 bases lying between them. This chain's CDR3 is CASSLEYRETQYF. As DNA, the CDR3 is TGTGCCAGCAGCTTAGAGTATCGAGAGACCCAGTACTTC.

The sample holds one count of this clone. This chain links TRBV5-5 with TRBJ1-5; D perhaps matches TRBD1 (6 bases). The V end lost 5 bases, the J end lost 0 bases, and 12 bases lay between the germline ends. Germline V gives CDR1 SGHKS, CDR2 YYEKEE (reference sequence). This CDR3 comprises 15 residues. The CDR3 spells CASSQDSYSNQPQHF. The DNA for the CDR3 is TGTGCCAGCAGTCAGGACAGCTATAGCAATCAGCCCCAGCATTTT.

In its sample, this clone was seen once. The rearrangement uses TRBV13 and TRBJ1-2; D is ambiguous. The germline V gene encodes CDR1 PRHDT and CDR2 FYEKMQ (reference sequence). The CDR3 runs 13 residues. V was pared by 7 bases and J by 7 bases, with 16 bases between. CDR3 DNA sequence: TGTGCCAGCACCATAGCGGAGGGAAGTGGCTACACCTTC. It encodes CASTIAEGSGYTF.

The CDR3 region is CASSIYRRLGQDREENQPQHF. The DNA for the CDR3 is TGTGCCAGCAGCATATACCGGCGTCTAGGACAGGACAGGGAGGAAAATCAGCCCCAGCATTTT. This rearrangement joins TRBV21-1 to TRBJ1-5; the table assigns TRBD1, which was not confirmed against the DNA. TRBV21-1 constitutes a pseudogene. The CDR3 runs 21 residues.

This rearrangement joins TRBV27 to TRBJ1-5; 8 bases are shared with TRBD1. Per germline, CDR1 MNHEY and CDR2 SMNVEV (reference sequence). The CDR3 runs to 19 residues. The ends lost 5 bases at V and 0 bases at J; junction bases unmatched: 15. The CDR3 DNA is TGTGCCAGCAGTGCCGCCGTAATTCAGACAGGGGATAGCAATCAGCCCCAGCATTTT. Translating gives CASSAAVIQTGDSNQPQHF.

Comments on this clone: Other DNA sequences from this sample encode an identical CDR3 as well. The V and J genes are TRBV6-1 and TRBJ2-7; D possibly corresponds to TRBD1 (6 bases). Per germline, CDR1 MNHNS and CDR2 SASEGT. The CDR3 sequence is 13 residues long. The V gene lost 9 bases and the J gene lost 4 bases, with 16 bases spanning the gap. For the CDR3, the DNA is TGTGCCAGTCAAACAGGGACGAGTTACGAGCAGTACTTC. The encoded protein is CASQTGTSYEQYF.

V is TRBV28 and J is TRBJ1-5; 8 bases map to TRBD1. The CDR3 spans 18 residues. The trim removed 4 bases at V and 0 bases at J, leaving 11 bases unmatched. Germline V gives CDR1 MDHEN, CDR2 SYDVKM. The CDR3 coding sequence is TGTGCCAGCAGTTCCCTTTCGGACAGGGACTATAGCAATCAGCCCCAGCATTTT. This encodes CASSSLSDRDYSNQPQHF.

The sample holds a few counts of this clone. This chain links TRBV5-1 with TRBJ2-7; D is undetermined. From germline, CDR1 is SGHRS and CDR2 YFSETQ. The ends were cut back, 0 bases at V and 0 bases at J, with 13 bases in the middle. This CDR3 has 16 residues. This CDR3 is CASSLVPRLYSYEQYF. CDR3 coding DNA: TGCGCCAGCAGCTTGGTGCCCAGGCTGTACTCCTACGAGCAGTACTTC.

The chain has TRBV18 and TRBJ1-1, with a possible D match to TRBD1 (5 bases). Germline CDR1 is KGHSH and CDR2 is LQKENI. Deletions cut 6 bases from V and 10 bases from J, with 12 bases between. CDR3 length: 11 amino acids. CDR3 sequence: CASSPGQGAFF. Written as DNA, the CDR3 is TGTGCCAGCTCCCCCGGACAAGGAGCTTTCTTT.

This CDR3 is CASSDPGQGPGANVLTF. For the CDR3, the DNA is TGTGCCAGCAGTGATCCGGGACAGGGTCCTGGGGCCAACGTCCTGACTTTC. The rearrangement links TRBV2 to TRBJ2-6, with 9 bases identical to TRBD1. The CDR3 is made up of 17 amino acids. Per germline, CDR1 SNHLY and CDR2 FYNNEI. V lost 3 bases and J lost 2; bases outside the gene matches: 5.

This chain uses TRBV28 with TRBJ1-6; TRBD1 matches 8 bases. The CDR3 covers 19 residues. Germline V gene lookup returns CDR1 MDHEN and CDR2 SYDVKM. V lost 4 bases to trimming and J lost 0 bases; unmatched junction nucleotides: 11. CDR3 nucleotide sequence: TGTGCCAGCAGTTCTACCGGGACAGGACCTTTCTCCTATAATTCACCCCTCCACTTT. This encodes CASSSTGTGPFSYNSPLHF.

J is TRBJ1-1 and V is TRBV19, with D possibly being TRBD1 (5 bases). Germline-derived CDR1 and CDR2 are LNHDA and SQIVND (reference sequence). Trimming left V 5 bases short and J 4 bases short, with 11 bases between. The CDR3 loop spans 13 amino acids. CDR3 nucleotide sequence: TGTGCCAGTAGTCAGAGAAGGGGCACTGAAGCTTTCTTT. Its protein is CASSQRRGTEAFF. The variable domain in full, completed from reference TRBV19 and TRBJ1-1, reads DGGITQSPKYLFRKEGQNVTLSCEQNLNHDAMYWYRQDPGQGLRLIYYSQIVNDFQKGDIAEGYSVSREKKESFPLTVTSAQKNPTAFYLCASSQRRGTEAFFGQGTRLTVV.

This chain uses TRBV5-1 with TRBJ2-2; a possible D gene is TRBD1 (6 bases). Germline-derived CDR1 and CDR2 are SGHRS and YFSETQ. The CDR3 is made up of 16 amino acids. V shed 4 bases and J shed 0 bases, with 13 bases lying between them. The chain's CDR3 is CASSNTDRTNTGELFF. For the CDR3, the DNA is TGCGCCAGCAGCAACACAGACAGGACGAACACCGGGGAGCTGTTTTTT.

J is TRBJ1-1 and V is TRBV7-9; D gene uncertain. Trimming pared 3 bases from V and 0 bases from J, leaving 5 bases between. This CDR3 spans 13 amino acids. Germline V lookup: CDR1 SEHNR, CDR2 FQNEAQ (reference sequence). CDR3 residues: CASSFSVNTEAFF. The CDR3 nucleotides are TGTGCCAGCAGCTTCTCCGTGAACACTGAAGCTTTCTTT. The full variable domain, in which reference TRBV7-9 and TRBJ1-1 provide the parts outside the CDR3, is DTGVSQNPRHKITKRGQNVTFRCDPISEHNRLYWYRQTLGQGPEFLTYFQNEAQLEKSRLLSDRFSAERPKGSFSTLEIQRTEQGDSAMYLCASSFSVNTEAFFGQGTRLTVV.

This chain connects TRBV9 to TRBJ2-5; 7 bases agree with TRBD1. The germline V gene has CDR1 SGDLS and CDR2 YYNGEE. V was clipped by 0 bases and J by 11 bases; unmatched bases: 10. CDR3 length: 14 residues. CDR3 sequence: CASSVEDRLTEQYF. CDR3 sequence (DNA): TGTGCCAGCAGCGTAGAGGACAGGCTCACGGAGCAGTACTTC.